This TCR beta chain derives from a study of blood T cell repertoires in COVID-19. Overall study: The cDNA or gDNA used as material had been derived from T cells, B-cell-depleted T cells, or PBMCs.

V gave up 7 bases and J gave up 8 bases; unmatched junction bases: 9. The CDR3 loop spans 14 amino acids. Germline V gene sequence: CDR1 MNHEY, CDR2 SVGAGI. Clones were read by immunoSEQ multiplex PCR, and TCRdb kept only the in-frame ones, dropping some. This sample yields about 54,000 clones, of which over 75% are seen a single time; more than 4.5% belongs to the top ten. The sequence was obtained from a man aged 35-49 years with active COVID-19. The material sequenced was peripheral blood. The gene calls are TRBV6-5 and TRBJ2-1; TRBD2 aligns across 9 bases. CDR3 residues: CASTVDSGRDEQFF. CDR3 in DNA: TGTGCCAGCACCGTCGATAGCGGGAGAGATGAGCAGTTCTTC.